This TCR beta chain was observed in a study of shared clonotypes between healthy human individuals. Overall study context: Per donor, CD8 memory used one plate, CD8 naive used two, CD4 memory used three and CD4 naive used three. Study observations and caveats: The four-donor shared clonotypes exceeded non-shared clonotypes in generation probability, with non-shared ones scoring lower.

As concerns this clone: Its antigen is as yet unknown.

There were no recent acute infections or vaccinations among the donors, who were healthy HIV-negative adults. The authors ran the assay at deep level. Repertoires were generated with immunoSEQ multiplex PCR, while TCRdb's copy carries only in-frame clones and drops some. The sample has about a million clones, approximately 75% seen once; the top ten hold almost 0.9%. Germline V gene data show CDR1 as SGHRS and CDR2 as YFSETQ. The CDR3 sequence is 16 residues long. The ends lost 1 base at V and 0 bases at J; junction bases unmatched: 4. Source material: memory CD4+ T cells from PBMCs. Described subset: CD45RA-negative fraction. This receptor was obtained from a man aged 18-30 years in good health. Some clones in this sample may be carry-over from other donors' samples. The chain links TRBV5-1 to TRBJ1-3, with TRBD1 matching over 7 bases. CDR3 sequence (DNA): TGCGCCAGCAGCTTGCCCGGGACAGCCTCTGGAAACACCATATATTTT. Its translation is CASSLPGTASGNTIYF.